The 5 T cell receptor beta chains below come from one sample, sequenced in a study of control samples from healthy donors and cancer patients. Profiled with immunoSEQ multiplex PCR; TCRdb holds only in-frame clones, not every one. This sample has about 83,000 clones; 91% occur once, and the top ten carry under 20%. Material: blood. The receptors derive from a man aged 50 to 59 in good health.

In nucleotides, the CDR3 is TGCGCCAGCAGCTTGGACAGCACAGATACGCAGTATTTT. Encoded protein: CASSLDSTDTQYF. The chain recombines TRBV5-1 with TRBJ2-3, with D unresolved. The germline V and J ends were trimmed by 0 bases and 0 bases, with 2 bases remaining between them. The CDR3 covers 13 residues. Germline assignment: CDR1 SGHRS and CDR2 YFSETQ. Full variable domain (rest looked up from reference TRBV5-1 and TRBJ2-3): KAGVTQTPRYLIKTRGQQVTLSCSPISGHRSVSWYQQTPGQGLQFLFEYFSETQRNKGNFPGRFSGRQFSNSRSEMNVSTLELGDSALYLCASSLDSTDTQYFGPGTRLTVL.

The rearrangement links TRBV2 to TRBJ2-2; D not certain. Per germline, CDR1 SNHLY and CDR2 FYNNEI. V lost 6 bases and J lost 4, with 9 bases in between. CDR3 length: 13 residues. CDR3 sequence: CASSLTVTGELFF. In nucleotides, the CDR3 is TGTGCCAGCAGCTTAACAGTCACCGGGGAGCTGTTTTTT. The whole variable domain, remainder taken from reference TRBV2 and TRBJ2-2, is EPEVTQTPSHQVTQMGQEVILRCVPISNHLYFYWYRQILGQKVEFLVSFYNNEISEKSEIFDDQFSVERPDGSNFTLKIRSTKLEDSAMYFCASSLTVTGELFFGEGSRLTVL.

This clone was seen a handful of times. The V gene is TRBV5-6, the J gene TRBJ2-5; perhaps TRBD2 as D (6 bases). Germline loops: CDR1 SGHDT, CDR2 YYEEEE. Deletions cut 0 bases from V and 3 bases from J, with 21 bases between. The CDR3 is 18 amino acids. In DNA, the CDR3 is TGTGCCAGCAGCTTGGCCCTTCGTTCGCGGGGTGACAAAGAGACCCAGTACTTC. It specifies CASSLALRSRGDKETQYF.

The chain is built from TRBV3-1 (or the pseudogene TRBV3-2) and TRBJ2-1, with D perhaps assigned TRBD1 or TRBD2 (5 bases each). Germline V CDR1 and CDR2: LGHDT, YNNKEL (reference sequence). Deletions cut 0 bases from V and 9 bases from J, with 12 bases between. The length of the CDR3 is 14 residues. For the CDR3, the DNA is TGTGCCAGCAGCCAAGAGGGGACGATCGGTGAGCAGTTCTTC. Translating it yields CASSQEGTIGEQFF.

This clone was picked up one time. The V and J genes are TRBV5-1 and TRBJ2-1, with 14 bases fitting TRBD2. Germline loops: CDR1 SGHRS, CDR2 YFSETQ. The CDR3 consists of 17 residues. The V segment lost 0 bases and the J segment 5 bases; nucleotides outside the gene matches: 4. CDR3 in DNA: TGCGCCAGCAGCTTGGGACTAGCGGGGGGGCCCCACAATGAGCAGTTCTTC. Protein: CASSLGLAGGPHNEQFF.